This T cell receptor beta chain originates from a study of cytomegalovirus exposure and HLA in healthy donors. This CDR3 is built from 17 residues. Trimming stripped 6 bases from V and 5 bases from J, with 23 bases between. Germline values: CDR1 LNHDA, CDR2 SQIVND (reference sequence). The study ran its PCR with 60 Vbeta and 13 Jbeta primers. Sequencing was performed with immunoSEQ multiplex PCR; in TCRdb, only in-frame clones are kept and a portion is missing. The sample lists 200,000 or so clones, 70% to 85% occurring once. The receptor was isolated from a boy between 2 and 10 years old in good health and CMV-seronegative. The J gene is TRBJ2-1, the V gene TRBV19, with a weak D call TRBD2 (6 bases). The sequenced sample consisted of PBMCs. The CDR3 loop is CASSLRGTGILNNEQFF. The DNA of the CDR3 is TGTGCCAGTAGCCTTCGCGGGACGGGGATTCTAAACAATGAGCAGTTCTTC.